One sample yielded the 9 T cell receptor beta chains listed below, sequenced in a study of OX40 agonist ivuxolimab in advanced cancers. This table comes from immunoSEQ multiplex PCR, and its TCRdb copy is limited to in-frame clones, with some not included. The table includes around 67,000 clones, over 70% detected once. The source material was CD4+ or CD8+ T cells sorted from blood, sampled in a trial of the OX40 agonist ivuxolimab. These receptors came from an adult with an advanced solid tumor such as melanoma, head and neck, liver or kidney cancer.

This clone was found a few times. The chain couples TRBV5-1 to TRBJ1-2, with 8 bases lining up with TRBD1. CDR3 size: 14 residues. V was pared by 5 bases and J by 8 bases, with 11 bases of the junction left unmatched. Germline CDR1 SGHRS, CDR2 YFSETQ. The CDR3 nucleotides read TGCGCCAGCAGTTACAACGACAGGGGATTCGGCTACACCTTC. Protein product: CASSYNDRGFGYTF.

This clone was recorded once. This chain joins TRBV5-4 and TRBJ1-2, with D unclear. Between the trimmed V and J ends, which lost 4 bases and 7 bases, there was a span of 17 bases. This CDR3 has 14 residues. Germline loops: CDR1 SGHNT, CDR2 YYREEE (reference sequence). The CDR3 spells CASSLLTVGSGYTF. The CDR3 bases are TGTGCCAGCAGCCTCCTTACGGTGGGGTCTGGCTACACCTTC.

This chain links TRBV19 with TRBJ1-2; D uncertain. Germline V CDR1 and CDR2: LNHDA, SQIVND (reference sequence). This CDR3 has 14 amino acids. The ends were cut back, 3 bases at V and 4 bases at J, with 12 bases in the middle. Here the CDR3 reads CASSMETLPYGYTF. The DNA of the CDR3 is TGTGCCAGTAGTATGGAGACCCTCCCCTATGGCTACACCTTC.

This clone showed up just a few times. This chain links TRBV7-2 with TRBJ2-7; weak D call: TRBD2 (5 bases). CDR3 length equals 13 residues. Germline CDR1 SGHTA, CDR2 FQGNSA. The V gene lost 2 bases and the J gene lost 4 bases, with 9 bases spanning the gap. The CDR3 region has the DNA TGTGCCAGCAGCTTACCTAGGAGGTACGAGCAGTACTTC. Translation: CASSLPRRYEQYF.

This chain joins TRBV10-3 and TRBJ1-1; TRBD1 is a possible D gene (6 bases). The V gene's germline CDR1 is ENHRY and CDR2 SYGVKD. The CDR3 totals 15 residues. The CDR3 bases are TGTGCATCAAGGGGGGACTCTAACATGAACACTGAAGCTTTCTTT. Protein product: CASRGDSNMNTEAFF.

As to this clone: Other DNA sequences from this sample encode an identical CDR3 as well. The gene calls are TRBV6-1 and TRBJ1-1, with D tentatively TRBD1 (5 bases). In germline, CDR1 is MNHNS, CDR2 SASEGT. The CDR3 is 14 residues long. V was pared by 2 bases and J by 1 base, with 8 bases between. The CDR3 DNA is TGTGCCAGCAGTGAACGGGGCGGGAACACTGAAGCTTTCTTT. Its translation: CASSERGGNTEAFF.

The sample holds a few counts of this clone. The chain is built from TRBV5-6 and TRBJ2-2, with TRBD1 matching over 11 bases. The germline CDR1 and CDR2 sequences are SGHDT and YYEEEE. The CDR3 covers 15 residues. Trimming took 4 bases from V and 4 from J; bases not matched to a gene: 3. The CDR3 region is CASSNGQGATGELFF. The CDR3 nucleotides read TGTGCCAGCAGCAATGGACAGGGGGCCACCGGGGAGCTGTTTTTT. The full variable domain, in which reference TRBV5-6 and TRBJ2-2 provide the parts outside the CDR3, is DAGVTQSPTHLIKTRGQQVTLRCSPKSGHDTVSWYQQALGQGPQFIFQYYEEEERQRGNFPDRFSGHQFPNYSSELNVNALLLGDSALYLCASSNGQGATGELFFGEGSRLTVL.

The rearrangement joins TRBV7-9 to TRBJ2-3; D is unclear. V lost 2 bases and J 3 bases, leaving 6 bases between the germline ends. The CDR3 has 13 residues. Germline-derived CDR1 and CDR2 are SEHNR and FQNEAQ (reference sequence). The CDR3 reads CASSLSRTDTQYF. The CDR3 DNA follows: TGTGCCAGCAGCTTAAGTAGGACAGATACGCAGTATTTT. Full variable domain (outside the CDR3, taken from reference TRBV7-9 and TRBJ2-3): DTGVSQNPRHKITKRGQNVTFRCDPISEHNRLYWYRQTLGQGPEFLTYFQNEAQLEKSRLLSDRFSAERPKGSFSTLEIQRTEQGDSAMYLCASSLSRTDTQYFGPGTRLTVL.

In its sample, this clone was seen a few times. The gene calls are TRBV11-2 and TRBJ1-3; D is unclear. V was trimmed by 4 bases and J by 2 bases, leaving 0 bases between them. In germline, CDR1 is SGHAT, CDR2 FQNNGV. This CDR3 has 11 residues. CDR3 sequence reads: CASSSGNTIYF. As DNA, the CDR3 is TGTGCCAGCAGCTCTGGAAACACCATATATTTT.